The clone carrying this T cell receptor beta chain was seen a few times. This entry is derived from a study of cytomegalovirus exposure and HLA in healthy donors. Primers included in the PCR were 60 Vbeta and 13 Jbeta primers. Per the authors' pipeline: In a later analysis, of tens of millions of unique beta chains, roughly 10 million appeared in at least two donors. Assay: immunoSEQ multiplex PCR; the TCRdb copy retains only in-frame clones and omits some. V and J calls and clone size are those listed in that table; D and trimming were worked out from the DNA. Of 70,000 or so clones in the sample, about 70% are singletons; the top ten hold roughly 11%. The J segment lost 0 bases and the V segment lost 5 bases, leaving 12 bases of the junction unmatched. The germline gives CDR1 SGHTA, CDR2 FQGNSA. This CDR3 contains 18 residues.

This clonotype was obtained from a woman younger than 45 in good health and CMV-seronegative. V usage is TRBV7-2 and J usage is TRBJ1-1; 10 bases are shared with TRBD1. The sequencing input was PBMCs. CDR3 region: CASSRRGGTGELNTEAFF. The CDR3 DNA follows: TGTGCCAGCAGCCGAAGGGGAGGGACAGGGGAGCTGAACACTGAAGCTTTCTTT. The whole variable domain, remainder taken from reference TRBV7-2 and TRBJ1-1, is GAGVSQSPSNKVTEKGKDVELRCDPISGHTALYWYRQSLGQGLEFLIYFQGNSAPDKSGLPSDRFSAERTGGSVSTLTIQRTQQEDSAVYLCASSRRGGTGELNTEAFFGQGTRLTVV.